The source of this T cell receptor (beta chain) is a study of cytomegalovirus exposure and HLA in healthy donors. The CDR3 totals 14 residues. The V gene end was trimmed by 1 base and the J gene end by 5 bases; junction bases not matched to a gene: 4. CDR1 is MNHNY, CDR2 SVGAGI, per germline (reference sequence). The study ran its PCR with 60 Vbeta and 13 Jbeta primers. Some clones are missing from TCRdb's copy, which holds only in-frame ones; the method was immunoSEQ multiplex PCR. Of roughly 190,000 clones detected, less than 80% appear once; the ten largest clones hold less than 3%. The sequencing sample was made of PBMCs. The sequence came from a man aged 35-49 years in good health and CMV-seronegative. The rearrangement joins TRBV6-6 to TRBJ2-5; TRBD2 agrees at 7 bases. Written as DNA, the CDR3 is TGTGCCAGCAGTTACTTCGGGGAGGGGGAGACCCAGTACTTC. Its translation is CASSYFGEGETQYF.